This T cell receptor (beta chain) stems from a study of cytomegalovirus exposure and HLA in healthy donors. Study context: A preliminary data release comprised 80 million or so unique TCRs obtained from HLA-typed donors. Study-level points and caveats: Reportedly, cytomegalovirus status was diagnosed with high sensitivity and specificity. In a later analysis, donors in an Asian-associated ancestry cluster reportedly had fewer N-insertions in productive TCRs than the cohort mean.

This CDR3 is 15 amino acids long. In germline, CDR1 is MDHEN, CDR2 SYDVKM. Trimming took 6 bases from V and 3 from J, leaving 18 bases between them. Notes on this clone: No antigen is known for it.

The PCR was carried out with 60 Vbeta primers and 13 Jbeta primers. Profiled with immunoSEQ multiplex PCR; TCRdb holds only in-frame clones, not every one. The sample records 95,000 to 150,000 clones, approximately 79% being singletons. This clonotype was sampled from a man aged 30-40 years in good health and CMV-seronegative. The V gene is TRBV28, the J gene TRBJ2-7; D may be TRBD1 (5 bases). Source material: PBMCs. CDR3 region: CASSRNQDIVYEQYF. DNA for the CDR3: TGTGCCAGCAGCCGAAACCAGGACATAGTCTACGAGCAGTACTTC.